The clone carrying this T cell receptor beta chain has more than one count but fewer than ten. As yet, its antigen is unknown. The CDR3 is 16 residues long. The V end lost 4 bases, the J end lost 6 bases, and 23 bases lay between the germline ends. Germline CDR1 and CDR2: SGDLS and YYNGEE. This entry is derived from a study of beta chain features in type 1 diabetes. Study as a whole: The study examined about 110,000,000 sorted cells across all samples.

cDNA synthesis used the whole RNA isolate, giving expressed TCRB sequences. TCRdb keeps only in-frame clones here, not all; method: immunoSEQ multiplex PCR. The data contain hundreds of thousands of clones, over 12% of them singletons. Overall study findings and caveats: Insertions were fewer and deletions more numerous at VDJ junctions in type 1 diabetes patients. The study found moderately but significantly shorter TCRB CDR3s in all four CD4+ subsets of Type 1 diabetes patients. For cells with high TCR expression, cDNA sequencing could yield over-representation.

The authors obtained over 95% purity in all sorted populations. The chain links TRBV9 to TRBJ2-7, with a possible D match to TRBD1 (6 bases). Material for sequencing was naive CD4+ T cells from blood. The sequence was obtained from a man aged 18 to 29 with type 1 diabetes. The CDR3 nucleotides read TGTGCCAGCAGCTCGAGTGCCCTACAGGGTTCCGGCGAGCAGTACTTC. This translates into CASSSSALQGSGEQYF.